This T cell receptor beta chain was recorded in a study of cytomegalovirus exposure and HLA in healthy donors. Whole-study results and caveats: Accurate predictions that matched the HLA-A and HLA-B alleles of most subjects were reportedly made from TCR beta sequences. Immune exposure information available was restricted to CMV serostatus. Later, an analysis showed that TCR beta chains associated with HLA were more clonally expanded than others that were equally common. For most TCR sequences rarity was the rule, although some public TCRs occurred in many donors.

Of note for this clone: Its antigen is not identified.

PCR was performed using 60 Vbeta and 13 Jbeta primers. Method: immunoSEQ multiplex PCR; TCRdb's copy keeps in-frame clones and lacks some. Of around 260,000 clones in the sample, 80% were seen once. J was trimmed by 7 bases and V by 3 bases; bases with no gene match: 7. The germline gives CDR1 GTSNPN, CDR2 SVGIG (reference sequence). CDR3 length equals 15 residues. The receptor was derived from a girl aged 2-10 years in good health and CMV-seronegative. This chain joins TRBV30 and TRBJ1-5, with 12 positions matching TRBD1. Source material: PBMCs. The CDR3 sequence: CAWSRGQGAQQPQHF. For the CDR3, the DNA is TGTGCCTGGAGCAGGGGACAGGGGGCCCAACAGCCCCAGCATTTT.